The 32 T cell receptor beta chains below all came from one sample that was sequenced in a study of early T cells in non-severe SARS-CoV-2 infection. TCRdb independently ran MiXCR on the 5' RACE reads; one entry per CDR3 protein. The table has over 45,000 distinct CDR3 sequences, about 15% seen once. Sequencing was performed on whole blood, taken at baseline. The source is an adult who was a healthcare worker with PCR-confirmed SARS-CoV-2 infection or an uninfected control (not recorded which).

This clonotype was found a few times. V usage is TRBV9 and J usage is TRBJ2-2; D might be TRBD2 (5 bases). V was cut by 0 bases and J by 7 bases, with 13 bases left in between. Germline V gene lookup returns CDR1 SGDLS and CDR2 YYNGEE. This CDR3 spans 15 amino acids. In nucleotides, the CDR3 is TGTGCCAGCAGCGTAGACTCCAAGGGAGTCGGGGAGCTGTTTTTT. Its translation is CASSVDSKGVGELFF.

This clonotype was detected a few times. V is TRBV6-1 and J is TRBJ2-7; 7 positions match TRBD2. Germline-derived CDR1 and CDR2 are MNHNS and SASEGT. This CDR3 is 15 amino acids long. V lost 4 bases and J lost 5; bases outside the gene matches: 11. In nucleotides, the CDR3 is TGTGCCAGCAGTGTGGGCGGGAGAGCTCACGACGAGCAGTACTTC. It codes for CASSVGGRAHDEQYF.

In its sample, this clonotype was seen a few times. The DNA of the CDR3 is TGTGCCAGCAGCCAAGAGGTTTCTGGCTACACCTTC. This codes for CASSQEVSGYTF. The chain has TRBV3-1 and TRBJ1-2; D gene uncertain. The V gene lost 0 bases and the J gene lost 7 bases, with 6 bases spanning the gap. The CDR3 has 12 amino acids. Germline V gene sequence: CDR1 LGHDT, CDR2 YNNKEL (reference sequence). Using reference TRBV3-1 and TRBJ1-2 for the parts outside the CDR3, the full variable domain is DTAVSQTPKYLVTQMGNDKSIKCEQNLGHDTMYWYKQDSKKFLKIMFSYNNKELIINETVPNRFSPKSPDKAHLNLHINSLELGDSAVYFCASSQEVSGYTFGSGTRLTVV.

This clonotype was picked up many times. V usage is TRBV6-1 and J usage is TRBJ1-1; D unresolved. CDR3 size: 12 residues. V lost 7 bases, J lost 0 bases, and 6 bases lay in between. Germline-derived CDR1 and CDR2 are MNHNS and SASEGT. The CDR3: CASKRVNTEAFF. CDR3 in DNA: TGTGCCAGCAAGCGGGTGAACACTGAAGCTTTCTTT.

This clonotype was picked up many times. The V and J genes are TRBV25-1 and TRBJ1-1; D gene uncertain. Germline lookup yields CDR1 MGHDK and CDR2 SYGVNS. V gave up 11 bases and J gave up 0 bases, with 7 bases separating them. CDR3 length equals 11 residues. CDR3 bases: TGTGCCTGGTCTTTGAACACTGAAGCTTTCTTT. This gives the protein CAWSLNTEAFF.

This clonotype was counted a single time. This chain uses TRBV4-1 with TRBJ2-2, with 9 bases aligning to TRBD1. Losses at the gene ends were 4 bases for V and 7 bases for J; bases not matched to a gene: 7. The length of the CDR3 is 15 residues. Germline loops: CDR1 MGHRA, CDR2 YSYEKL. The CDR3 loop reads CASSPRDRVNGELFF. The DNA for the CDR3 is TGCGCCAGCAGCCCCCGGGACAGGGTTAACGGGGAGCTGTTTTTT.

This clonotype has just a few counts. The chain recombines TRBV20-1 with TRBJ2-5; TRBD2 might be the D (6 bases). Trimming shortened V by 0 bases and J by 9 bases, and 17 bases separated the two germline ends. CDR1 DFQATT and CDR2 SNEGSKA come from the germline V gene (reference sequence). There are 14 residues in the CDR3. The CDR3 loop is CSARDYGHPGAQYF. Written as DNA, the CDR3 is TGCAGTGCTAGAGATTATGGTCATCCGGGGGCCCAGTACTTC.

The DNA of the CDR3 is TGTGCCAGCAGTTTATCCAGGGGTTACTACGAGCAGTACTTC. Translating gives CASSLSRGYYEQYF. This sequence joins TRBV27 and TRBJ2-7; weak D call: TRBD1 (6 bases). The ends were cut back, 0 bases at V and 3 bases at J, with 9 bases in the middle. The CDR3 sequence is 14 residues long. The germline CDR1 and CDR2 sequences are MNHEY and SMNVEV (reference sequence).

This clonotype occurred a few times. The V and J genes are TRBV28 and TRBJ2-7; 7 bases fit TRBD2. The V gene's germline CDR1 is MDHEN and CDR2 SYDVKM. The CDR3 covers 14 residues. CDR3 in amino acids: CAHGVAGGLYEQYF. In DNA, the CDR3 is TGTGCTCATGGGGTAGCGGGCGGCCTCTACGAGCAGTACTTC.

The V gene is TRBV5-5, the J gene TRBJ2-3; 10 positions agree with TRBD2. Losses at the gene ends were 2 bases for V and 8 bases for J; bases not matched to a gene: 8. The germline V gene encodes CDR1 SGHKS and CDR2 YYEKEE (reference sequence). The CDR3 sequence is 15 residues long. CDR3 in DNA: TGTGCCAGCAGCTTACAAGCGGGAGGGCCAGCTACGCAGTATTTT. It specifies CASSLQAGGPATQYF. The full variable domain, with the rest looked up from reference TRBV5-5 and TRBJ2-3, is DAGVTQSPTHLIKTRGQQVTLRCSPISGHKSVSWYQQVLGQGPQFIFQYYEKEERGRGNFPDRFSARQFPNYSSELNVNALLLGDSALYLCASSLQAGGPATQYFGPGTRLTVL.

The chain combines TRBV20-1 with TRBJ2-7; D is perhaps TRBD1 (6 bases). V shed 6 bases and J shed 6 bases, with 18 bases lying between them. Germline V gives CDR1 DFQATT, CDR2 SNEGSKA (reference sequence). The CDR3 is 13 amino acids. The CDR3 DNA follows: TGCAGTGCCGTACCGATGGACAGCTTCGAGCAGTACTTC. Translating gives CSAVPMDSFEQYF.

This clonotype was observed a few times. The chain uses TRBV29-1 and TRBJ2-2; TRBD2 aligns across 9 bases. V was clipped by 5 bases and J by 3 bases; unmatched bases: 4. CDR3 length equals 14 residues. CDR1 is SQVTM, CDR2 ANQGSEA, per germline. CDR3 region: CSVSSGVDTGELFF. The CDR3 DNA is TGCAGCGTTTCTAGCGGGGTGGACACCGGGGAGCTGTTTTTT.

In its sample, this clonotype was seen many times. The chain links TRBV12-3 or TRBV12-4 to TRBJ2-6, with 7 bases lining up with TRBD1. This CDR3 is 17 amino acids long. J lost 2 bases, V lost 4 bases, and 8 bases had no gene match. In nucleotides, the CDR3 is TGTGCCAGCAGTTCAAGCGCCACAGGGGCTGGGGCCAACGTCCTGACTTTC. It specifies CASSSSATGAGANVLTF.

The chain links TRBV10-3 to TRBJ2-7; possibly TRBD1 for D (6 bases). Germline assignment: CDR1 ENHRY and CDR2 SYGVKD. This CDR3 region has 15 residues. Deletions cut 1 base from V and 6 bases from J, with 16 bases between. Here the CDR3 DNA reads TGTGCCATCAGTGAGTACAGGGAAGGTCCGGGCGAGCAGTACTTC. This sequence encodes CAISEYREGPGEQYF.

This clonotype has more than one count but fewer than ten. V and J are TRBV4-1 and TRBJ2-1; 10 nucleotides line up with TRBD2. J was trimmed by 8 bases and V by 7 bases; bases with no gene match: 14. CDR1 and CDR2 from the germline V gene are MGHRA and YSYEKL. This CDR3 is 16 amino acids long. This chain's CDR3 is CASTRGVSGGLYEQFF. The CDR3 DNA follows: TGCGCCAGCACCCGTGGGGTTAGCGGGGGGCTTTATGAGCAGTTCTTC.

By share, this clonotype ranks as medium-sized. The V gene is TRBV7-2, the J gene TRBJ2-3; D remains unclear. Per germline, CDR1 SGHTA and CDR2 FQGNSA. Trimming took 3 bases from V and 8 from J, leaving 6 bases between them. The CDR3 is 11 amino acids. The CDR3 DNA reads TGTGCCAGCAGCTTTGCCACTACGCAGTATTTT. This gives the protein CASSFATTQYF.

This clonotype has more than one count but fewer than ten. The V gene is TRBV6-2 or TRBV6-3, the J gene TRBJ2-2, with TRBD1 matching over 7 bases. CDR1 and CDR2 from the germline V gene are MNHEY and SVGEGT. This CDR3 is built from 17 residues. V dropped 6 bases and J dropped 2; count of bases not matched to a gene: 12. The CDR3 protein is CASSEIITGANTGELFF. CDR3 coding DNA: TGTGCCAGCAGCGAAATAATTACAGGGGCAAACACCGGGGAGCTGTTTTTT.

CDR3: CASSLAESYLYEQYF. The CDR3 DNA sequence: TGCGCCAGCAGCTTGGCAGAATCGTACCTCTACGAGCAGTACTTC. This chain links TRBV5-1 with TRBJ2-7; D gene unclear. V was clipped by 0 bases and J by 3 bases, with 13 bases between them. The CDR3 is made up of 15 amino acids. Per germline, CDR1 SGHRS and CDR2 YFSETQ.

The chain carries TRBV7-2 and TRBJ2-2; TRBD2 matches at 7 bases. The J segment lost 0 bases and the V segment lost 1 base, leaving 8 bases of the junction unmatched. This CDR3 region has 18 residues. Germline CDR1 reads SGHTA; CDR2 reads FQGNSA. In DNA form, the CDR3 reads TGTGCCAGCAGCTTAGGGCCTAGCGGATCTGCGAACACCGGGGAGCTGTTTTTT. Translated, it gives CASSLGPSGSANTGELFF.

The V and J genes are TRBV7-2 and TRBJ2-7, with D maybe TRBD1 (6 bases). The V end was cut by 1 base, the J end by 3 bases, with 10 bases between. There are 14 residues in the CDR3. Germline V gene lookup returns CDR1 SGHTA and CDR2 FQGNSA. This CDR3 reads CASSLGTVGYEQYF. The CDR3 DNA is TGTGCCAGCAGCTTAGGGACAGTCGGCTACGAGCAGTACTTC.

The CDR3 bases are TGTGCCAGCAGTTTAGCGGGAGGGACCATCTACGAGCAGTACTTC. It is translated as CASSLAGGTIYEQYF. This chain links TRBV28 with TRBJ2-7, with TRBD2 matching over 9 bases. The CDR3 extends over 15 amino acids. The germline CDR1 and CDR2 sequences are MDHEN and SYDVKM. V lost 2 bases to trimming and J lost 3 bases; unmatched junction nucleotides: 5.

This clonotype has ten or more counts. The gene calls are TRBV12-3 or TRBV12-4 and TRBJ2-7, with D perhaps matching TRBD2 (6 bases). Trimming shortened V by 6 bases and J by 7 bases, and 22 bases separated the two germline ends. This CDR3 is built from 15 residues. Here the CDR3 DNA reads TGTGCCAGCAGCATTGGGTTAGCGGAGGCTGGGGAGCAGTACTTC. Translation gives CASSIGLAEAGEQYF.

This clonotype turned up a few times. The chain is built from TRBV29-1 and TRBJ2-1; 15 bases align to TRBD2. CDR1 SQVTM and CDR2 ANQGSEA come from the germline V gene. CDR3 size: 16 residues. The junction had 6 bases not matched to a gene; V was cut back by 5 bases and J by 4 bases. The CDR3 bases are TGCAGCGTTATGGGACTAGCGGGGGGCAGGTACAATGAGCAGTTCTTC. It encodes CSVMGLAGGRYNEQFF.

The chain has TRBV12-3 or TRBV12-4 and TRBJ1-2, with D possibly matching TRBD1 (6 bases). The CDR3 loop spans 13 amino acids. V was pared by 2 bases and J by 8 bases, with 12 bases between. CDR3 amino acids: CASSLTGRRGYTF. CDR3 in DNA: TGTGCCAGCAGTTTAACAGGGAGAAGAGGCTACACCTTC.

The chain combines TRBV6-1 with TRBJ2-5, with a tentative D call TRBD1 (6 bases). The CDR3 is made up of 15 amino acids. Germline lookup yields CDR1 MNHNS and CDR2 SASEGT. The germline V and J ends were trimmed by 4 bases and 1 base, with 13 bases remaining between them. The CDR3 nucleotides read TGTGCCAGCAGTGGACCTGCCAGGGGCCAAGAGACCCAGTACTTC. As protein: CASSGPARGQETQYF.

V and J are TRBV20-1 and TRBJ2-7; perhaps TRBD2 as D (5 bases). V shed 3 bases and J shed 4 bases, with 10 bases lying between them. The CDR3 runs to 12 residues. CDR1 and CDR2 from the germline V gene are DFQATT and SNEGSKA (reference sequence). The CDR3 is CSASSRGYEQYF. The CDR3 coding sequence is TGCAGTGCTAGTTCTAGAGGGTACGAGCAGTACTTC.

This chain joins TRBV20-1 and TRBJ1-5; weak D call: TRBD1 (5 bases). The germline V gene has CDR1 DFQATT and CDR2 SNEGSKA (reference sequence). Trimming removed 1 base from V and 6 bases from J, with 10 bases in between. CDR3 length: 13 residues. In DNA, the CDR3 is TGCAGTGCTAGAGCAGATAGGGGTCAGCCCCAGCATTTT. It encodes CSARADRGQPQHF.

This clonotype showed up just a few times. The rearrangement links TRBV28 to TRBJ2-7; no clear D. Looked up from germline, CDR1 is MDHEN and CDR2 is SYDVKM. CDR3 length equals 17 residues. Trimming shortened V by 1 base and J by 0 bases, and 16 bases separated the two germline ends. Here the CDR3 reads CASSLLRSGRPSYEQYF. CDR3 DNA: TGTGCCAGCAGTTTATTACGGAGTGGCCGGCCCTCCTACGAGCAGTACTTC.

The chain joins TRBV12-3 or TRBV12-4 to TRBJ1-1; TRBD1 agrees at 9 bases. This CDR3 has 20 residues. Trimming at V came to 3 bases and at J to 4 bases, leaving 21 bases not matched to a gene. CDR3 region: CASSLSGQGYRFLSATEAFF. CDR3 DNA sequence: TGTGCCAGCAGTTTGAGCGGACAGGGGTACCGTTTTCTTTCCGCCACTGAAGCTTTCTTT.

This clonotype was counted many times. The chain links TRBV4-2 to TRBJ2-1; 8 bases map to TRBD2. The CDR3 is 16 residues long. With 0 bases clipped from V and 4 bases from J, the junction kept 5 bases outside the gene matches. Germline assignment: CDR1 LGHNA and CDR2 YNFKEQ. The CDR3 reads CASSQDVTGGYNEQFF. DNA for the CDR3: TGTGCCAGCAGCCAAGACGTGACGGGGGGGTACAATGAGCAGTTCTTC.

This clonotype turned up a few times. The J gene is TRBJ2-1, the V gene TRBV11-2, with TRBD1 identical over 9 bases. V was pared by 5 bases and J by 12 bases, with 11 bases of the junction left unmatched. CDR3 length: 14 amino acids. Looked up from germline, CDR1 is SGHAT and CDR2 is FQNNGV. CDR3 loop: CASSPRQGGGLQFF. CDR3 DNA: TGTGCCAGCAGCCCCAGACAGGGGGGCGGCCTGCAGTTCTTC.

This clonotype was counted at least ten times. The rearrangement links TRBV29-1 to TRBJ2-7; TRBD1 matches at 9 bases. This CDR3 comprises 14 residues. V gave up 3 bases and J gave up 0 bases; unmatched junction bases: 3. Germline assignment: CDR1 SQVTM and CDR2 ANQGSEA. CDR3 sequence: CSVEGQGNSYEQYF. The CDR3 DNA sequence: TGCAGCGTTGAGGGACAGGGAAACTCCTACGAGCAGTACTTC.